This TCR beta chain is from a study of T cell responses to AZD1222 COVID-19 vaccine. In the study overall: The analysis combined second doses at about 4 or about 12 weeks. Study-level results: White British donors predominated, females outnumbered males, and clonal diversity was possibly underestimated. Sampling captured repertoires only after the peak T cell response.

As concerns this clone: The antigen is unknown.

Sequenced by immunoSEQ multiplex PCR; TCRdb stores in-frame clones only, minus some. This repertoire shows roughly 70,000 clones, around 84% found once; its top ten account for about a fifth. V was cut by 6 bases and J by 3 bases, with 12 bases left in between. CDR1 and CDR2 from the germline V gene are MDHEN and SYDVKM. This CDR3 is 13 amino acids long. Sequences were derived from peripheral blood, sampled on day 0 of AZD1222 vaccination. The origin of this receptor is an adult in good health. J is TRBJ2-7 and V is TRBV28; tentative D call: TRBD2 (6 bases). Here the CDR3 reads CASSGTASYEQYF. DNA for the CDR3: TGTGCCAGCAGCGGGACTGCAAGCTACGAGCAGTACTTC.